One sample yielded the 22 T cell receptor beta chains listed below, sequenced in a study of yellow fever vaccine responses in identical twins. Using its own MiXCR run on the RT-PCR reads, TCRdb lists one record per CDR3 protein. The sample yields 35,000 or so distinct CDR3 sequences, about 63% seen once. Material: T cells from blood (PBMCs), unsorted or a sorted subset (not recorded which), obtained before or after yellow fever vaccination (not recorded which). The receptor source for this set is a woman between 18 and 29 years old who received the yellow fever vaccine.

The V call is TRBV28, the J call TRBJ1-5; D unclear. V dropped 8 bases and J dropped 1 base, with 6 bases sitting between them. This CDR3 is built from 12 residues. Germline CDR1 and CDR2: MDHEN and SYDVKM. CDR3 sequence: CASGRSNQPQHF. The CDR3 bases are TGTGCCAGCGGACGGAGCAATCAGCCCCAGCATTTT.

The J gene is TRBJ2-2, the V gene TRBV7-2, with TRBD2 matching 12 bases. This CDR3 is 17 amino acids long. The germline V gene has CDR1 SGHTA and CDR2 FQGNSA. The V segment lost 0 bases and the J segment 5 bases; nucleotides outside the gene matches: 4. The CDR3 DNA is TGTGCCAGCAGCTTAGCGAGACTAGCGGGAGAAACCGGGGAGCTGTTTTTT. Protein: CASSLARLAGETGELFF. Drawing the rest from reference TRBV7-2 and TRBJ2-2, the complete variable domain is GAGVSQSPSNKVTEKGKDVELRCDPISGHTALYWYRQSLGQGLEFLIYFQGNSAPDKSGLPSDRFSAERTGGSVSTLTIQRTQQEDSAVYLCASSLARLAGETGELFFGEGSRLTVL.

The CDR3 DNA reads as TGTGCCAGCAGTCCCGGACTAGCCGCACGAGAGACCCAGTACTTC. Protein sequence: CASSPGLAARETQYF. This chain joins TRBV6-1 and TRBJ2-5, with 8 bases that match TRBD2. Trimming at V came to 5 bases and at J to 4 bases, leaving 9 bases not matched to a gene. Germline V gene lookup returns CDR1 MNHNS and CDR2 SASEGT. This CDR3 is built from 15 residues.

The chain is built from TRBV28 and TRBJ2-1; D is undetermined. The CDR3 covers 14 residues. Deletions cut 2 bases from V and 7 bases from J, with 12 bases between. CDR1 and CDR2 from the germline V gene are MDHEN and SYDVKM. In DNA form, the CDR3 reads TGTGCCAGCAGTTTAGGGCGACTGGGAAATGAGCAGTTCTTC. Amino acids: CASSLGRLGNEQFF.

CDR3 bases: TGTGCCAGCAGTGAAGCCCCGGGGGGAAGTAATTCACCCCTCCACTTT. Protein product: CASSEAPGGSNSPLHF. J is TRBJ1-6 and V is TRBV6-1; TRBD1 is a possible D gene (5 bases). The germline CDR1 and CDR2 sequences are MNHNS and SASEGT. V was shortened by 0 bases and J by 6 bases, with 12 bases between the two germline ends. The CDR3 is made up of 16 amino acids.

The V call is TRBV10-1, the J call TRBJ1-6; weak D call: TRBD1 (6 bases). Germline V CDR1 and CDR2: WNHNN, SYGVQD (reference sequence). V was trimmed by 6 bases and J by 9 bases, leaving 12 bases between them. The CDR3 covers 13 residues. CDR3 bases: TGCGCCAGCAGCAGGGGTCCGCGTTCACCCCTCCACTTT. Translating gives CASSRGPRSPLHF.

This chain joins TRBV5-1 and TRBJ2-7; D might be TRBD2 (6 bases). Germline-derived CDR1 and CDR2 are SGHRS and YFSETQ. Trimming pared 0 bases from V and 6 bases from J, leaving 10 bases between. The CDR3 has 13 residues. Here the CDR3 reads CASSLGLGSEQYF. DNA of the CDR3: TGCGCCAGCAGCTTGGGACTAGGAAGCGAGCAGTACTTC.

This clonotype was seen a handful of times. The chain's CDR3 is CASSTWTGNTEAFF. The CDR3 DNA reads TGTGCCAGCAGCACCTGGACAGGGAACACTGAAGCTTTCTTT. The chain is built from TRBV7-9 and TRBJ1-1; the match to TRBD1 covers 7 bases. The CDR3 has 14 amino acids. Germline V gene lookup returns CDR1 SEHNR and CDR2 FQNEAQ (reference sequence). V lost 5 bases to trimming and J lost 1 base; unmatched junction nucleotides: 4.

The chain recombines TRBV7-8 with TRBJ2-2; 7 bases agree with TRBD2. J gave up 2 bases and V 4 bases, and 4 bases lay outside the gene matches. Germline V lookup: CDR1 SGHVS, CDR2 FQNEAQ. The CDR3 sequence is 15 residues long. The CDR3 DNA reads as TGTGCCAGCAGCTACCTAGCGGACAACACCGGGGAGCTGTTTTTT. This encodes CASSYLADNTGELFF.

V and J are TRBV2 and TRBJ2-1; tentatively, D is TRBD2 (6 bases). V was cut by 7 bases and J by 4 bases, with 11 bases left in between. CDR1 and CDR2 (germline): SNHLY, FYNNEI. This CDR3 region has 13 residues. In nucleotides, the CDR3 is TGTGCCAGCAACCTAGCGCTATACAATGAGCAGTTCTTC. Protein: CASNLALYNEQFF.

The genes are TRBV11-1 and TRBJ2-5, with 10 bases lining up with TRBD2. V was clipped by 4 bases and J by 5 bases; unmatched bases: 13. CDR3 length equals 17 residues. CDR1 SGHAT and CDR2 FQDESV come from the germline V gene (reference sequence). This CDR3 reads CASSSLNSGGSSETQYF. DNA for the CDR3: TGTGCCAGCAGCTCCTTGAATAGCGGGGGGTCGAGTGAGACCCAGTACTTC.

This clonotype was counted between two and nine times. V gene TRBV11-1 combines with J gene TRBJ2-7; D is ambiguous. CDR1 SGHAT and CDR2 FQDESV come from the germline V gene (reference sequence). This CDR3 contains 15 residues. V lost 0 bases to trimming and J lost 0 bases, with 9 bases between them. The chain's CDR3 is CASSLATESSYEQYF. DNA of the CDR3: TGTGCCAGCAGCTTAGCGACGGAGAGCTCCTACGAGCAGTACTTC.

J is TRBJ2-5 and V is TRBV6-2 or TRBV6-3; 10 bases line up with TRBD2. CDR1 is MNHEY, CDR2 SVGEGT, per germline. The CDR3 extends over 18 amino acids. The trim removed 5 bases at V and 0 bases at J, leaving 12 bases unmatched. The CDR3 protein is CASSPLPSSGGNQETQYF. DNA for the CDR3: TGTGCCAGCAGTCCCCTCCCGAGTAGCGGGGGGAACCAAGAGACCCAGTACTTC.

The chain combines TRBV11-2 with TRBJ2-3; 11 nucleotides match TRBD2. Germline V gene sequence: CDR1 SGHAT, CDR2 FQNNGV. This CDR3 has 16 residues. J lost 3 bases, V lost 3 bases, and 5 bases had no gene match. The CDR3 nucleotides are TGTGCCAGCAGCTTCCCGAGACTAGCGGGGACAGATACGCAGTATTTT. This sequence encodes CASSFPRLAGTDTQYF. Using reference TRBV11-2 and TRBJ2-3 for the parts outside the CDR3, the full variable domain is EAGVAQSPRYKIIEKRQSVAFWCNPISGHATLYWYQQILGQGPKLLIQFQNNGVVDDSQLPKDRFSAERLKGVDSTLKIQPAKLEDSAVYLCASSFPRLAGTDTQYFGPGTRLTVL.

This clonotype was counted only a few times. The chain combines TRBV29-1 with TRBJ2-7, with D perhaps given as TRBD1 or TRBD2 (6 bases each). The CDR3 runs 12 residues. V was cut by 3 bases and J by 5 bases, with 11 bases left in between. Germline V gives CDR1 SQVTM, CDR2 ANQGSEA. The CDR3 DNA is TGCAGCGTTGAGAAGGGGGGCCACGAGCAGTACTTC. Its translation: CSVEKGGHEQYF.

This chain joins TRBV3-1 and TRBJ2-7, with TRBD1 matching 7 bases. CDR1 and CDR2 (germline): LGHDT, YNNKEL (reference sequence). The junction had 7 bases not matched to a gene; V was cut back by 0 bases and J by 2 bases. The CDR3 contains 16 residues. CDR3 bases: TGTGCCAGCAGCCAAGATATAAGGACAGGCACCTACGAGCAGTACGTC. This encodes CASSQDIRTGTYEQYV.

The V call is TRBV5-1, the J call TRBJ1-4; possible D gene TRBD1, 5 bases. CDR3 length equals 14 residues. CDR1 is SGHRS and CDR2 is YFSETQ in the germline V gene. The ends were cut back, 4 bases at V and 12 bases at J, with 19 bases in the middle. The CDR3 nucleotides read TGCGCCAGCAGCCCCGATTCCCCTAGAGGGGAACTGTTTTTT. Its translation is CASSPDSPRGELFF.

The count of this clonotype is one. The genes are TRBV18 and TRBJ2-3; D ambiguous. CDR3 length: 14 amino acids. Germline V gives CDR1 KGHSH, CDR2 LQKENI. The germline V and J ends were trimmed by 4 bases and 0 bases, with 8 bases remaining between them. The CDR3, as DNA: TGTGCCAGCTCACGCCAAGGGAGCACAGATACGCAGTATTTT. This sequence encodes CASSRQGSTDTQYF. Using reference TRBV18 and TRBJ2-3 for the parts outside the CDR3, the full variable domain is NAGVMQNPRHLVRRRGQEARLRCSPMKGHSHVYWYRQLPEEGLKFMVYLQKENIIDESGMPKERFSAEFPKEGPSILRIQQVVRGDSAAYFCASSRQGSTDTQYFGPGTRLTVL.

The chain carries TRBV7-6 and TRBJ1-4; TRBD1 matches 9 bases. CDR1 and CDR2 from the germline V gene are SGHVS and FNYEAQ. This CDR3 has 14 amino acids. V was pared by 5 bases and J by 8 bases, with 6 bases of the junction left unmatched. The CDR3 spells CASSRGQGVEKLFF. The CDR3 DNA reads as TGTGCCAGCAGCCGGGGACAGGGAGTGGAAAAACTGTTTTTT.

V is TRBV2 and J is TRBJ2-7, with 8 bases lining up with TRBD1. The CDR3 has 14 amino acids. Germline V gives CDR1 SNHLY, CDR2 FYNNEI. Losses at the gene ends were 3 bases for V and 2 bases for J; bases not matched to a gene: 3. The CDR3 DNA is TGTGCCAGCAGTGACAGGGGGCTAGCCTACGAGCAGTACGTC. Amino acids: CASSDRGLAYEQYV.

V and J are TRBV2 and TRBJ2-1; D is unclear. The CDR3 spans 12 residues. Germline CDR1 and CDR2: SNHLY and FYNNEI. Deletions cut 3 bases from V and 10 bases from J, with 10 bases between. CDR3 coding DNA: TGTGCCAGCAGTGACGAAACGGACGAGCAGTTCTTC. It specifies CASSDETDEQFF.

The chain has TRBV7-3 and TRBJ2-7; D not certain. Trimming pared 0 bases from V and 6 bases from J, leaving 6 bases between. Germline CDR1 reads SGHTA; CDR2 reads FQGTGA. There are 12 residues in the CDR3. This CDR3 is CASSLTLVEQYF. In DNA form, the CDR3 reads TGTGCCAGCAGCTTAACTCTTGTCGAGCAGTACTTC.